This entry features one T cell receptor (beta chain) sequence. This specimen belongs to a study of T cells in Graves' hyperthyroidism and ophthalmopathy. The source material, RNA transcripts, was used to amplify TCR beta CDR3 regions. First-round RT-PCR targeting the TCR CDR3 was performed with the HTBI primer set. MiXCR, applied by TCRdb to the multiplex PCR reads, yields one record per CDR3 protein. The sample gives hundreds of thousands of distinct CDR3 sequences, around 39% of which show up once; 8% to 9% is in the top ten. The CDR3 is 14 amino acids. Germline CDR1 is SQVTM and CDR2 is ANQGSEA. V lost 6 bases and J lost 4; bases outside the gene matches: 10. A lack of ophthalmopathy progression within 18 months defined stable Graves' hyperthyroidism. Patients were aged 18 to 65, had disease duration under 2 months, and had newly diagnosed hyperthyroidism.

Sequences were obtained from blood. V usage is TRBV29-1 and J usage is TRBJ2-3; 7 bases map to TRBD2. This TCR came from a man aged 18 to 35 with Graves' hyperthyroidism. In DNA form, the CDR3 reads TGCAGCGTAGGACCGGGACTAAGTCCAGATACGCAGTATTTT. Translating it yields CSVGPGLSPDTQYF.